This T cell receptor (beta chain) was captured by sequencing in a study of blood T cell repertoires in COVID-19 (TCRdb year 2020). About the study as a whole: Samples covering the acute and convalescent phases of COVID-19 were provided by collaborators in the United States, Italy and Spain. The repertoires were released in a freely available public database intended as a resource for research on the immune response to SARS-CoV-2. A de-identified subject ID, COVID-19 status, age in years and sex were almost always included in the sample metadata. Where available, HLA class I and class II types were obtained from metadata supplied by the sample provider rather than from assay-based typing. The samples were drawn from two sources: the first 160 participants of the ongoing ImmuneRACE study, and approximately 1,300 subjects contributed by 6 global collaborators. Subjects who had been exposed to COVID-19, were actively infected with it, or had recovered from it provided the deeply sampled blood TCRbeta repertoires that made up the dataset. The prospective study material was composed of cDNA or gDNA derived from T cells, B-cell-depleted T cells, or PBMCs.

The immunoSEQ Assay, a bias-controlled multiplex PCR, was used to amplify TCRbeta CDR3 regions from genomic DNA. Per the source publication's procedure: The number of nucleated cells in each sample was estimated by amplification of reference gene primers within the assay. Sequence reads were collapsed and filtered to measure the absolute abundance of every unique TCRbeta CDR3 rearrangement. Productive Simpson clonality was computed per sample as the square root of Simpson's diversity index over productive rearrangements. Held by TCRdb, this immuneACCESS table contains in-frame sequences only and omits some clones. Under half of the omission traces to an unresolved V gene where checked; the cause of the rest is unknown. V, J and clone size were drawn from that table, and D and trimming were deduced from the DNA. The sample table holds about 250,000 clones, of which 75% to 90% were seen once. Of the sample, under 6.5% is held by the ten largest clones.

Participants in the prospective study were aged about 18 to 95 years, lived in about two dozen United States geographic areas, and enrolled through a virtual design. In the prospective study, participants were assigned to cohorts based on the clinical history participants reported in a screening survey and a study questionnaire. In the prospective study, whole blood, serum and a nasopharyngeal or oropharyngeal swab were collected from each participant by mobile phlebotomists. Prospective study participants could optionally give additional blood draws and questionnaires over an approximately 2-month period. Before DNA extraction, prospective study blood samples were shipped either frozen or at room temperature. Compared with germline, V lacks 5 bases and J lacks 8 bases; bases without a gene match: 16. Per the germline V gene, SGHTA is the CDR1 and FQGTGA is the CDR2. The CDR3 runs 17 amino acids, cysteine and phenylalanine included. Here the CDR3 DNA is all that survives: 51 bases in frame from base 1.

The study at large found these results: The amount of clinical and demographic metadata varied by source and participant and was provided uncurated.

Points on this clone: Its target antigen remains unknown. No base qualities exist here, and no much larger clone lies one base off it.

This TCR came from a woman aged 30 to 39 with acute COVID-19. The sequence is built from TRBV7-3 and TRBJ2-3; the central 10 bases match TRBD1. Specimen: PBMCs or T cells enriched from blood (not recorded which). The DNA sequence is as follows: TGTGCCAGCAGCCTACGGGCTGGGACAGGGGTCGATGGTACGCAGTATTTT. The encoded protein is CASSLRAGTGVDGTQYF.